This note documents a single T cell receptor (beta chain) sequence. Antigen specificity is unknown. This sample stems from a study of shared clonotypes between healthy human individuals. Study-wide context: Each donor contributed plates that comprised three CD4 naive, three CD4 memory, two CD8 naive and one CD8 memory. The study's findings and limits: Clonotypes that were shared across a handful of donors made up about 4.5% of naive CD4 clonotypes.

Method: immunoSEQ multiplex PCR; TCRdb's copy keeps in-frame clones and lacks some. The data show over a million clones, roughly 96% seen once. The sequenced sample consisted of naive CD4+ T cells sorted from blood. As for subset: CD45RA+ positively selected. This clonotype originated in a man aged 30 to 45 in good health.

The CDR3 DNA is TGTGCCAGCAGCATCCTCTCTAGCGGGCGCACAGATACGCAGTATTTT. Its protein is CASSILSSGRTDTQYF. The genes are TRBV7-9 and TRBJ2-3; 8 nucleotides align to TRBD2. From germline, CDR1 is SEHNR and CDR2 FQNEAQ (reference sequence). The CDR3 consists of 16 residues. Losses at the gene ends were 5 bases for V and 1 base for J; bases not matched to a gene: 8.